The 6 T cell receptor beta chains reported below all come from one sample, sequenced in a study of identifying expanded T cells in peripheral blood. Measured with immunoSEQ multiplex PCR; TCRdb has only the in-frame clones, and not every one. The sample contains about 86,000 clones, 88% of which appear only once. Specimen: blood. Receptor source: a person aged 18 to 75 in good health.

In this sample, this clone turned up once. The CDR3 nucleotides are TGTGCCTGGAGTGACCTACAGGCGCTAGCCAAAAACATTCAGTACTTC. It codes for CAWSDLQALAKNIQYF. This rearrangement joins TRBV30 to TRBJ2-4; weak D call: TRBD1 (5 bases). Germline CDR1 GTSNPN, CDR2 SVGIG (reference sequence). V was trimmed by 1 base and J by 0 bases, leaving 13 bases between them. The CDR3 contains 16 residues.

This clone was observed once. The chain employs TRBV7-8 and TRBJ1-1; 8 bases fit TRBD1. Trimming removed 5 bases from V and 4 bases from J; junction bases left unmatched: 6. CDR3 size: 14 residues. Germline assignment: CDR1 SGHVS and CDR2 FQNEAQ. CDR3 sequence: CASSPNTGGTEAFF. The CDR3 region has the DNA TGTGCCAGCAGCCCGAATACAGGGGGCACTGAAGCTTTCTTT.

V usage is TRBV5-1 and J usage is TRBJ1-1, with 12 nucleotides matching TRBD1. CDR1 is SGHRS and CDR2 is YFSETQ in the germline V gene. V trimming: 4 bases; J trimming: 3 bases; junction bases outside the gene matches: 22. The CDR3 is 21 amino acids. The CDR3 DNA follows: TGCGCCAGCAGCAGATCCCGGGACAGGGGGCGCTCAATTAATGCGGACACTGAAGCTTTCTTT. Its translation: CASSRSRDRGRSINADTEAFF.

The CDR3 nucleotides read TGTGCCAGCAGCGTAGGTGGTGGGTTAGCCTACGAGCAGTACTTC. Amino acids: CASSVGGGLAYEQYF. The chain links TRBV9 to TRBJ2-7; D is unclear. V dropped 0 bases and J dropped 2 bases, with 12 bases sitting between them. CDR3 size: 15 residues. Germline CDR1 SGDLS, CDR2 YYNGEE.

CDR3 DNA: TGTGCCATCAGTGAGTCGAAGGTGGGCAAGGGGGAGACCCAGTACTTC. It yields the protein CAISESKVGKGETQYF. V and J are TRBV10-3 and TRBJ2-5; the D gene is possibly TRBD1 (5 bases). With 0 bases removed from V and 5 bases from J, the gap between germline ends came to 16 bases. Germline V gene data show CDR1 as ENHRY and CDR2 as SYGVKD. This CDR3 contains 16 residues.

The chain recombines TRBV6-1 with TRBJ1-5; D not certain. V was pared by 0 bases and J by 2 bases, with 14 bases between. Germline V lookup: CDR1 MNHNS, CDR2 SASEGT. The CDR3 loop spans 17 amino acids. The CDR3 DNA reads TGTGCCAGCAGTGAAGCCCCGGGAGGGAGGGGCAATCAGCCCCAGCATTTT. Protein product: CASSEAPGGRGNQPQHF.